The 3 T cell receptor beta chains below come from one sample, sequenced in a study of OX40 agonist ivuxolimab in advanced cancers. Libraries came from the immunoSEQ multiplex PCR assay. Here the immuneACCESS table is served through TCRdb, limited to in-frame sequences with V and J called. Missing clones are a known gap in these copies; in checked studies unresolved V genes cover under half, and the rest lacks a known reason. This sample comprises some 100,000 clones, about 92% of them detected only once. 3% to 4% of the sample comes from the top ten. Sequenced here: CD4+ or CD8+ T cells sorted from blood, sampled in a trial of the OX40 agonist ivuxolimab. These receptors were taken from an adult with an advanced solid tumor such as melanoma, head and neck, liver or kidney cancer.

The rearrangement joins TRBV4-3 to TRBJ2-1, with a possible D match to TRBD1 (6 bases). Looked up from germline, CDR1 is LGHNA and CDR2 is YSLEER. The CDR3 loop spans 13 amino acids. Trimming took 1 base from V and 6 from J, leaving 7 bases between them. This CDR3 reads CASSQVGGNEQFF. The CDR3 DNA sequence: TGCGCCAGCAGCCAAGTAGGGGGCAATGAGCAGTTCTTC.

The chain is built from TRBV9 and TRBJ2-1, with TRBD2 matching 8 bases. In germline, CDR1 is SGDLS, CDR2 YYNGEE. J was trimmed by 4 bases and V by 10 bases; bases with no gene match: 16. This CDR3 is built from 16 residues. CDR3 bases: TGTGCCGGACGGGGTATAACTAGCGGAAGTTACAATGAGCAGTTCTTC. It encodes CAGRGITSGSYNEQFF. The whole variable domain, remainder taken from reference TRBV9 and TRBJ2-1, is DSGVTQTPKHLITATGQRVTLRCSPRSGDLSVYWYQQSLDQGLQFLIQYYNGEERAKGNILERFSAQQFPDLHSELNLSSLELGDSALYFCAGRGITSGSYNEQFFGPGTRLTVL.

The chain couples TRBV28 to TRBJ2-7; D call uncertain. The germline V and J ends were trimmed by 8 bases and 2 bases, with 4 bases remaining between them. Germline assignment: CDR1 MDHEN and CDR2 SYDVKM. The CDR3 contains 10 residues. The CDR3 is CASGTYEQYF. The CDR3 nucleotides are TGTGCCAGCGGCACCTACGAGCAGTACTTC.